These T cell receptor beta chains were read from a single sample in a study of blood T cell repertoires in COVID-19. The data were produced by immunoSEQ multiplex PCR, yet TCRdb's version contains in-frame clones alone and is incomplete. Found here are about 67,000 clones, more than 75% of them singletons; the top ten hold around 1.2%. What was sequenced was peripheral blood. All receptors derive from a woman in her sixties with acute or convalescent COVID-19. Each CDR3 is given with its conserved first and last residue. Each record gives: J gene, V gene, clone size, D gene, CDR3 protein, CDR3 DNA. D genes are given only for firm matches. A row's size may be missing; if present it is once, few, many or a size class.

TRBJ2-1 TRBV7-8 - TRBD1 CASSLGLGQNLEQFF TGTGCCAGCAGCTTAGGGTTGGGACAGAATTTAGAACAGTTCTTC
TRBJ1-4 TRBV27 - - CASSLAHRFATNEKLFF TGTGCCAGCAGTTTAGCCCACAGGTTTGCAACTAATGAAAAACTGTTTTTT
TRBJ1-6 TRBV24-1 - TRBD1 CATSDTRQGTNSPLHF TGTGCCACCAGTGATACCAGACAGGGAACCAATTCACCCCTCCACTTT
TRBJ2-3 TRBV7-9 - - CASSQLVSTDTQYF TGTGCCAGCAGCCAGTTGGTGTCGACAGATACGCAGTATTTT
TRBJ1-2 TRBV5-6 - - CASSLVGGVYGYTF TGTGCCAGCAGCTTGGTTGGAGGGGTCTATGGCTACACCTTC
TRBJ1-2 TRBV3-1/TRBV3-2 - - CASSQDRANGYTF TGTGCCAGCAGCCAAGACAGGGCCAATGGCTACACCTTC
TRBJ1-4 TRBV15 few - CATSRDLAGAKLFF TGTGCCACCAGCAGAGATCTGGCAGGGGCAAAACTGTTTTTT
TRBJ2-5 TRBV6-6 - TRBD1 CASSYPTGTGEETQYF TGTGCCAGCAGTTACCCAACCGGGACAGGGGAAGAGACCCAGTACTTC
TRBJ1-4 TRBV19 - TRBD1 CASSMTGFDEKLFF TGTGCCAGTAGTATGACAGGGTTTGACGAAAAACTGTTTTTT
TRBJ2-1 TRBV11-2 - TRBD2 CASSWTSGVVGNEQFF TGTGCCAGCAGCTGGACTAGCGGGGTTGTGGGGAATGAGCAGTTCTTC
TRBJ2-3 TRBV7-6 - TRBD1 CASSPPGQGGDTQYF TGTGCCAGCAGCCCCCCAGGACAGGGGGGAGATACGCAGTATTTT
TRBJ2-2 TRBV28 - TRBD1 CASTVGGTGVGELFF TGTGCCAGCACCGTCGGGGGGACAGGGGTTGGGGAGCTGTTTTTT
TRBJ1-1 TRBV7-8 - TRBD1 CASSSGQGATEAFF TGTGCCAGCAGCTCGGGACAGGGGGCCACTGAAGCTTTCTTT
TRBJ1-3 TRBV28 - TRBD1 CASPPLGQFYSGNTIYF TGTGCCAGCCCTCCCTTGGGACAGTTTTACTCTGGAAACACCATATATTTT
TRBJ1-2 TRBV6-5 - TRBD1 CASSFTGGYGYTF TGTGCCAGCAGTTTCACAGGGGGCTATGGCTACACCTTC
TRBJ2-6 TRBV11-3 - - CASSPRGWRGANVLTF TGTGCCAGCAGCCCCCGAGGGTGGAGAGGGGCCAACGTCCTGACTTTC